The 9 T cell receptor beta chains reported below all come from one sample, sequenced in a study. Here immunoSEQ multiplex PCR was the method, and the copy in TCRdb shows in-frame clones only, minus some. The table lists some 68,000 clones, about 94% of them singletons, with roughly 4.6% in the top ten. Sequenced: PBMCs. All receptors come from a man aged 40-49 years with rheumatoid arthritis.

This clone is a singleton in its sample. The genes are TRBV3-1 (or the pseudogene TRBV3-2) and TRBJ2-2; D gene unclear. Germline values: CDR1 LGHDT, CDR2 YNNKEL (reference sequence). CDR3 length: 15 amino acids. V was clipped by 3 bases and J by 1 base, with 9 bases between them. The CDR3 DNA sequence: TGTGCCAGCAGCCACCATTCCCAGAACACCGGGGAGCTGTTTTTT. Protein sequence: CASSHHSQNTGELFF.

CDR3 nucleotides: TGTGCTAGTGGTTTGTACCCTTCTGAAGCTTTCTTT. Residues: CASGLYPSEAFF. The rearrangement joins TRBV12-5 to TRBJ1-1; no clear D gene. V shed 2 bases and J shed 6 bases, with 7 bases lying between them. The CDR3 is 12 residues long. Germline V gene lookup returns CDR1 LGHNT and CDR2 FRNRAP.

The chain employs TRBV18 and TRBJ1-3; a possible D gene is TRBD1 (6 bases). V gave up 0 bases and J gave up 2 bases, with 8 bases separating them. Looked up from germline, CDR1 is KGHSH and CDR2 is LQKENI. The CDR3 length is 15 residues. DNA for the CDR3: TGTGCCAGCTCACCACCGCCAGGGGCTGGAAACACCATATATTTT. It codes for CASSPPPGAGNTIYF. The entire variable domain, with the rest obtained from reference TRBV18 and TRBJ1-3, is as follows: NAGVMQNPRHLVRRRGQEARLRCSPMKGHSHVYWYRQLPEEGLKFMVYLQKENIIDESGMPKERFSAEFPKEGPSILRIQQVVRGDSAAYFCASSPPPGAGNTIYFGEGSWLTVV.

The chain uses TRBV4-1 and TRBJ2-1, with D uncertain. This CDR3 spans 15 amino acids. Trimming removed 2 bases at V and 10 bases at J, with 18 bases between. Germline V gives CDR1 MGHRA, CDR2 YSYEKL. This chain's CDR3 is CASSQFELGSKEQFF. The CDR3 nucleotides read TGCGCCAGCAGCCAATTCGAACTGGGATCCAAGGAGCAGTTCTTC.

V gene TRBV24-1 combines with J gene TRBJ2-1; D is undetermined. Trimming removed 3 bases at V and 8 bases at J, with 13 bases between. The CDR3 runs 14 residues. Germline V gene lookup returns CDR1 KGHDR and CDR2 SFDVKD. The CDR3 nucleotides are TGTGCCACCAGTGATCCGGCGCGACGGGATGAGCAGTTCTTC. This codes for CATSDPARRDEQFF.

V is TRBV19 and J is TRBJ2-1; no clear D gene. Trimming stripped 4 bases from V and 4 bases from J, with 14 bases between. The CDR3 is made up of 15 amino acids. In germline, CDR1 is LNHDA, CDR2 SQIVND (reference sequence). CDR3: CASSSDSYPYNEQFF. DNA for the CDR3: TGTGCCAGTAGTAGCGACTCCTACCCTTACAATGAGCAGTTCTTC.

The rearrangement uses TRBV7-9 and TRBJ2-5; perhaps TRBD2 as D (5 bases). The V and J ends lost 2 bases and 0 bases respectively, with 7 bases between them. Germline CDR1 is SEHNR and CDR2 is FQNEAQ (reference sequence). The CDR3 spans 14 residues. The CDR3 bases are TGTGCCAGCAGCTTAAAGCGGTACCAAGAGACCCAGTACTTC. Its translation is CASSLKRYQETQYF.

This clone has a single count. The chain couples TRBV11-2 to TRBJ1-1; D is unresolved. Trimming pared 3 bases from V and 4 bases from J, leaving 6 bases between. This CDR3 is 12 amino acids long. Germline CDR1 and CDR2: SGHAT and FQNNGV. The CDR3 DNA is TGTGCCAGCAGCTTCGAGGGCACTGAAGCTTTCTTT. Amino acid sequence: CASSFEGTEAFF.

This chain's CDR3 is CASSFGLGGPEAFF. The CDR3 DNA sequence: TGTGCCAGCAGCTTCGGGTTAGGGGGGCCTGAAGCTTTCTTT. The chain combines TRBV5-8 with TRBJ1-1, with D possibly matching TRBD1 (6 bases). CDR1 is SGHTS, CDR2 YDEGEE, per germline. The CDR3 contains 14 residues. Trimming took off 2 bases at V and 6 bases at J, with 14 bases between the two ends. Filled out from reference TRBV5-8 and TRBJ1-1, the complete variable domain reads EAGVTQSPTHLIKTRGQQATLRCSPISGHTSVYWYQQALGLGLQFLLWYDEGEERNRGNFPPRFSGRQFPNYSSELNVNALELEDSALYLCASSFGLGGPEAFFGQGTRLTVV.